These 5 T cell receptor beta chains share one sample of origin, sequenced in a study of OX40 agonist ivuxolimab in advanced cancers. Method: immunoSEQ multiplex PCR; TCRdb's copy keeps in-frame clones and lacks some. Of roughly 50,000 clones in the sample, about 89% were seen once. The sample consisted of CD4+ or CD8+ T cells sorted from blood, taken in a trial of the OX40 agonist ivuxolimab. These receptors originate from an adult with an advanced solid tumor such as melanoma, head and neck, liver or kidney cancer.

Here the CDR3 reads CASSKNRGTYEQYF. For the CDR3, the DNA is TGTGCCAGCAGTAAAAACAGGGGTACCTACGAGCAGTACTTC. The V gene is TRBV6-1, the J gene TRBJ2-7; 7 bases line up with TRBD1. The CDR3 loop spans 14 amino acids. Germline lookup yields CDR1 MNHNS and CDR2 SASEGT. Trimming cost V 5 bases and J 2 bases; bases outside gene matches: 6.

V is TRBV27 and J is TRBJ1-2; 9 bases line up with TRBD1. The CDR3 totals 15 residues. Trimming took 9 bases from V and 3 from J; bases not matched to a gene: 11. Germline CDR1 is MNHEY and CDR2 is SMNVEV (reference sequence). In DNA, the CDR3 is TGTGCCAGTCTAACCAGACAGGGGGACCACTATGGCTACACCTTC. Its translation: CASLTRQGDHYGYTF.

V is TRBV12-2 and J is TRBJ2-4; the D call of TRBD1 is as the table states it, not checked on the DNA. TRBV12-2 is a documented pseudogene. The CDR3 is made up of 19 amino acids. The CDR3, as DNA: TGTGCAAGTCGCTTAGAAGGCAGGGGAACGCCCCACCTCAAAAACATTCAGTACTTC. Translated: CASRLEGRGTPHLKNIQYF.

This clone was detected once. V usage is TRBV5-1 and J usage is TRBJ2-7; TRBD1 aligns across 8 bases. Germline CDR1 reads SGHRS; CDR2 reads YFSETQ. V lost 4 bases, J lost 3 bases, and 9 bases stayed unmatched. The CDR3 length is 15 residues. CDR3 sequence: CASSTETGDGYEQYF. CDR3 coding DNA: TGCGCCAGCAGCACCGAGACAGGGGATGGCTACGAGCAGTACTTC.

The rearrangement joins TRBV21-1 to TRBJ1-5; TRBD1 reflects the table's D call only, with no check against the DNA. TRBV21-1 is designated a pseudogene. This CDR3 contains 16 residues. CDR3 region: CASTFGGIGCNQPQHF. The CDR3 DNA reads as TGTGCCAGCACCTTTGGGGGCATCGGATGCAATCAGCCCCAGCATTTT.